This TCR beta chain was captured in a study of T-cell memory formation after mild COVID-19. TCRdb ran MiXCR on the 5' RACE reads and lists one entry per CDR3 protein. The profile covers almost 350,000 distinct CDR3 sequences, with more than 20% appearing a single time and around 23% taken by the ten largest. The V and J ends lost 6 bases and 4 bases respectively, with 13 bases between them. CDR1 is DFQATT and CDR2 is SNEGSKA in the germline V gene (reference sequence). The CDR3 covers 14 residues. The chain carries TRBV20-1 and TRBJ2-6; D unresolved. What was sequenced was PBMCs or a T cell subset sorted from them (not recorded which). The receptor's source is a young man who had mild COVID-19 (a few samples of this study predate the infection). Cell type and time point are not known. In DNA, the CDR3 is TGCAGTGCCGCCCGTGGGCCAGGGGCCAACGTCCTGACTTTC. It is translated as CSAARGPGANVLTF.